The clone carrying this TCR beta chain occurred once. The data stem from a study of technical replicates of blood from a few donors. Germline CDR1 is MDHEN and CDR2 is SYDVKM. The CDR3 covers 13 residues. V was pared by 6 bases and J by 3 bases, with 11 bases between. TCRdb's table, derived via immunoSEQ multiplex PCR, lists solely in-frame clones and lacks some. The sample lists approximately 84,000 clones, roughly 98% seen once, with roughly 0.16% in the top ten. Sample: T cells isolated from PBMCs. This chain joins TRBV28 and TRBJ1-1; the D is unclear. The receptor was isolated from a human donor in good health. The DNA of the CDR3 is TGTGCCAGCAGACCAACAGCCGACACTGAAGCTTTCTTT. Encoded protein: CASRPTADTEAFF.